These 18 T cell receptor beta chains were all obtained from the same sample, sequenced in a study of T cell responses to AZD1222 COVID-19 vaccine. The protocol was immunoSEQ multiplex PCR, while the TCRdb copy is restricted to in-frame clones and leaves out a portion. The sample shows around 130,000 clones, around 91% of them seen only once. This material consisted of peripheral blood, taken on day 0 of AZD1222 vaccination. The source of these receptors is an adult in good health.

The CDR3 is CASDARAGTYEQYF. CDR3 in DNA: TGTGCCAGCGATGCACGGGCAGGAACCTACGAGCAGTACTTC. The chain combines TRBV2 with TRBJ2-7; D is undetermined. V was cut by 8 bases and J by 2 bases, with 16 bases left in between. Germline-derived CDR1 and CDR2 are SNHLY and FYNNEI. This CDR3 has 14 residues.

The chain has TRBV5-6 and TRBJ2-1; TRBD1 agrees at 9 bases. Germline CDR1 reads SGHDT; CDR2 reads YYEEEE. With V trimmed by 4 bases and J by 8 bases, 7 bases remained unmatched. The CDR3 is made up of 14 amino acids. The CDR3 here is CASSQTGTGYEQFF. DNA for the CDR3: TGTGCCAGCAGCCAAACCGGGACAGGGTATGAGCAGTTCTTC.

The chain uses TRBV28 and TRBJ1-3, with unresolved D. The CDR3 has 15 amino acids. Germline V lookup: CDR1 MDHEN, CDR2 SYDVKM. Trimming took 6 bases from V and 2 from J, leaving 14 bases between them. CDR3 residues: CASRPPAGTGNTIYF. The CDR3 nucleotides are TGTGCCAGCAGGCCGCCGGCGGGGACTGGAAACACCATATATTTT. The whole variable domain, filled in from reference TRBV28 and TRBJ1-3, reads DVKVTQSSRYLVKRTGEKVFLECVQDMDHENMFWYRQDPGLGLRLIYFSYDVKMKEKGDIPEGYSVSREKKERFSLILESASTNQTSMYLCASRPPAGTGNTIYFGEGSWLTVV.

V and J are TRBV4-1 and TRBJ1-1; a weak D match, TRBD1 (5 bases). V lost 4 bases and J 7 bases, leaving 19 bases between the germline ends. The CDR3 length is 15 residues. Germline-derived CDR1 and CDR2 are MGHRA and YSYEKL. CDR3 in amino acids: CASSPLANGADEAFF. For the CDR3, the DNA is TGCGCCAGCAGCCCGCTGGCTAACGGGGCAGATGAAGCTTTCTTT.

This chain links TRBV4-1 with TRBJ1-5; 8 bases are a match to TRBD1. Germline CDR1 reads MGHRA; CDR2 reads YSYEKL. J was trimmed by 6 bases and V by 4 bases; bases with no gene match: 5. This CDR3 is 14 amino acids long. CDR3 coding DNA: TGCGCCAGCAGCCCTAGCAGGGGGCGTCAGCCCCAGCATTTT. Amino acid sequence: CASSPSRGRQPQHF.

The chain carries TRBV18 and TRBJ1-3; 8 bases agree with TRBD1. CDR1 KGHSH and CDR2 LQKENI come from the germline V gene. Losses at the gene ends were 3 bases for V and 0 bases for J; bases not matched to a gene: 7. The CDR3 is 17 amino acids. The CDR3 protein is CASSPTGTGFSGNTIYF. The CDR3 nucleotides read TGTGCCAGCTCACCTACCGGGACAGGTTTCTCTGGAAACACCATATATTTT.

This clone occurred once. The chain couples TRBV19 to TRBJ2-4; D is perhaps TRBD2 (5 bases). V shed 5 bases and J shed 7 bases, with 24 bases lying between them. The CDR3 sequence is 17 residues long. CDR1 and CDR2 from the germline V gene are LNHDA and SQIVND (reference sequence). The CDR3 sequence is CASSLTGKITQKNIQYF. In DNA form, the CDR3 reads TGTGCCAGTAGTTTAACCGGGAAAATAACCCAAAAGAACATTCAGTACTTC.

The rearrangement links TRBV27 to TRBJ2-1, with D perhaps TRBD2 (6 bases). Germline CDR1 is MNHEY and CDR2 is SMNVEV (reference sequence). The CDR3 runs 18 residues. The V end was cut by 8 bases, the J end by 3 bases, with 26 bases between. The CDR3 DNA reads TGTGCCAGCTTCCCTGGAGGAGGGTCCAATCCCTTCTACAATGAGCAGTTCTTC. This codes for CASFPGGGSNPFYNEQFF.

The rearrangement links TRBV2 to TRBJ2-2; tentatively, D is TRBD1 (6 bases). The germline V gene has CDR1 SNHLY and CDR2 FYNNEI. The CDR3 is 15 amino acids. The V end was cut by 4 bases, the J end by 6 bases, with 15 bases between. CDR3 DNA: TGTGCCAGCAGTGTATACAGGGTGGGAGCCGGGGAGCTGTTTTTT. Translating gives CASSVYRVGAGELFF.

The rearrangement uses TRBV21-1 and TRBJ2-7. TRBV21-1 is recorded as a pseudogene. This CDR3 has 13 residues. This chain's CDR3 is CASRNGSPYEQYF. The CDR3 DNA reads TGTGCCAGCAGGAACGGCAGTCCCTACGAGCAGTACTTC.

This rearrangement joins TRBV18 to TRBJ1-2; D gene unclear. The CDR3 is made up of 12 amino acids. Germline-derived CDR1 and CDR2 are KGHSH and LQKENI. Trimming left V 2 bases short and J 5 bases short, with 6 bases between. This chain's CDR3 is CASSPAGYGYTF. CDR3 nucleotides: TGTGCCAGCTCACCAGCGGGATATGGCTACACCTTC.

The genes are TRBV6-5 and TRBJ1-1; D is unclear. This CDR3 region has 14 residues. CDR1 MNHEY and CDR2 SVGAGI come from the germline V gene. The ends were cut back, 7 bases at V and 1 base at J, with 13 bases in the middle. The CDR3, as DNA: TGTGCCAGCACCCGGTGGGGTGCGAACACTGAAGCTTTCTTT. Amino acid sequence: CASTRWGANTEAFF.

The V call is TRBV29-1, the J call TRBJ2-1; no clear D gene. Germline V CDR1 and CDR2: SQVTM, ANQGSEA. The germline V and J ends were trimmed by 2 bases and 0 bases, with 11 bases remaining between them. The CDR3 contains 15 residues. CDR3 coding DNA: TGCAGCGTTGAACAAATAGCTCCCTCCTACAATGAGCAGTTCTTC. Residues: CSVEQIAPSYNEQFF.

This chain uses TRBV4-1 with TRBJ1-5; 9 bases match TRBD1. The V and J ends lost 5 bases and 0 bases, in that order; junction bases with no gene match: 11. The CDR3 runs to 18 residues. In germline, CDR1 is MGHRA, CDR2 YSYEKL. The CDR3, as DNA: TGCGCCAGCAGCTTACATGATCCGGGACAGGGTAGCAATCAGCCCCAGCATTTT. Its protein product is CASSLHDPGQGSNQPQHF.

V and J are TRBV18 and TRBJ1-2; 7 positions agree with TRBD1. The V gene's germline CDR1 is KGHSH and CDR2 LQKENI. The CDR3 runs to 12 residues. The trim removed 6 bases at V and 6 bases at J, leaving 4 bases unmatched. CDR3 DNA: TGTGCCAGCTCCTTCAGGGGGGATGGCTACACCTTC. This translates into CASSFRGDGYTF.

This rearrangement joins TRBV5-1 to TRBJ1-1; D possibly corresponds to TRBD1 (6 bases). V was pared by 6 bases and J by 5 bases, with 17 bases between. The CDR3 spans 14 residues. CDR1 is SGHRS and CDR2 is YFSETQ in the germline V gene. CDR3 region: CASTTGNRGTEAFF. The DNA for the CDR3 is TGCGCCAGCACTACAGGGAATAGAGGGACTGAAGCTTTCTTT.

The CDR3 sequence: CAISDRVNSEAFF. CDR3 sequence (DNA): TGTGCCATCAGTGATAGGGTCAACTCTGAAGCTTTCTTT. The chain uses TRBV10-3 and TRBJ1-1; D remains ambiguous. V dropped 3 bases and J dropped 6 bases, with 11 bases sitting between them. Per the germline V gene, CDR1 is ENHRY and CDR2 is SYGVKD. The CDR3 is made up of 13 amino acids.

This chain joins TRBV7-9 and TRBJ1-3; D remains ambiguous. The germline V gene encodes CDR1 SEHNR and CDR2 FQNEAQ (reference sequence). Deletions cut 3 bases from V and 4 bases from J, with 13 bases between. This CDR3 contains 15 residues. The CDR3: CASSLSGSQGNTIYF. As DNA, the CDR3 is TGTGCCAGCAGCTTGAGTGGCTCTCAAGGAAACACCATATATTTT.